The 23 T cell receptor beta chains listed next were all sequenced from one sample in a study of shared clonotypes between healthy human individuals. The table came from immunoSEQ multiplex PCR; TCRdb's copy has only in-frame clones and leaves some out. Of about 2.3 million clones in the sample, over 90% are singletons; the top ten hold roughly 0.36%. Sequenced: naive CD4+ T cells from PBMCs. The subset: CD45RA+ positively selected. Receptors were obtained from a man aged 18 to 30 in good health. Some clones in this sample may be carry-over from other donors' samples.

V usage is TRBV27 and J usage is TRBJ2-1; 9 bases map to TRBD2. The CDR3 is made up of 18 amino acids. V trimming: 5 bases; J trimming: 7 bases; junction bases outside the gene matches: 18. The germline gives CDR1 MNHEY, CDR2 SMNVEV (reference sequence). The CDR3 bases are TGTGCCAGCAGTCTGGGAATACAAGCGGGAGGCCGAGGTAATGAGCAGTTCTTC. Translating gives CASSLGIQAGGRGNEQFF.

V is TRBV5-4 and J is TRBJ1-1; D perhaps matches TRBD1 (5 bases). This CDR3 region has 13 residues. Germline values: CDR1 SGHNT, CDR2 YYREEE (reference sequence). Trimming removed 6 bases at V and 4 bases at J, with 13 bases between. The CDR3 region has the DNA TGTGCCAGCACCCCGGGGGGATTCACTGAAGCTTTCTTT. It translates to CASTPGGFTEAFF.

V usage is TRBV28 and J usage is TRBJ2-4, with D possibly TRBD1 on 6 matching bases. CDR1 is MDHEN and CDR2 is SYDVKM in the germline V gene. V was shortened by 4 bases and J by 1 base, with 17 bases between the two germline ends. The length of the CDR3 is 17 residues. The CDR3 coding sequence is TGTGCCAGCAGTTCCCCCGGGACACCTATCGCCAAAAACATTCAGTACTTC. This gives the protein CASSSPGTPIAKNIQYF. The entire variable domain, with the rest obtained from reference TRBV28 and TRBJ2-4, is as follows: DVKVTQSSRYLVKRTGEKVFLECVQDMDHENMFWYRQDPGLGLRLIYFSYDVKMKEKGDIPEGYSVSREKKERFSLILESASTNQTSMYLCASSSPGTPIAKNIQYFGAGTRLSVL.

This rearrangement joins TRBV16 to TRBJ2-5, with 8 bases that match TRBD1. The germline V gene encodes CDR1 KGHSY and CDR2 FQNENV. Losses at the gene ends were 3 bases for V and 2 bases for J; bases not matched to a gene: 5. CDR3 length: 15 amino acids. The CDR3 here is CASSHPRTGQETQYF. The CDR3 bases are TGTGCCAGCAGCCACCCCAGGACAGGGCAAGAGACCCAGTACTTC.

The chain combines TRBV7-3 with TRBJ2-5; D not resolved. From germline, CDR1 is SGHTA and CDR2 FQGTGA. This CDR3 has 12 amino acids. V lost 2 bases and J lost 9, with 10 bases in between. CDR3 DNA sequence: TGTGCCAGCAGCTTAGGGTCGTCGGCCCAGTACTTC. This sequence encodes CASSLGSSAQYF.

This clone appeared once. The chain has TRBV5-1 and TRBJ1-5, with a tentative D call TRBD1 (5 bases). CDR1 and CDR2 (germline): SGHRS, YFSETQ. The CDR3 totals 14 residues. V dropped 5 bases and J dropped 5 bases, with 14 bases sitting between them. CDR3 bases: TGCGCCAGCAGAAAGGAGGGGAGTGATCAGCCCCAGCATTTT. This translates into CASRKEGSDQPQHF.

V and J are TRBV5-4 and TRBJ2-5; 7 nucleotides line up with TRBD2. V lost 4 bases, J lost 5 bases, and 8 bases stayed unmatched. The CDR3 covers 14 residues. In germline, CDR1 is SGHNT, CDR2 YYREEE (reference sequence). The CDR3 coding sequence is TGTGCCAGCAGCACCCGACTAGCTGGGGAGACCCAGTACTTC. Translation gives CASSTRLAGETQYF. Drawing the rest from reference TRBV5-4 and TRBJ2-5, the complete variable domain is ETGVTQSPTHLIKTRGQQVTLRCSSQSGHNTVSWYQQALGQGPQFIFQYYREEENGRGNFPPRFSGLQFPNYSSELNVNALELDDSALYLCASSTRLAGETQYFGPGTRLLVL.

This clone was recorded once. V and J are TRBV2 and TRBJ2-7; D call uncertain. The germline gives CDR1 SNHLY, CDR2 FYNNEI. The CDR3 extends over 14 amino acids. Trimming cost V 4 bases and J 2 bases, with 12 bases left between them. CDR3 DNA sequence: TGTGCCAGCAGTGCCAGGATATTTCCCTACGAGCAGTACTTC. This translates into CASSARIFPYEQYF.

The rearrangement uses TRBV18 and TRBJ2-5; TRBD1 matches 8 bases. CDR3 length: 16 amino acids. Trimming cost V 3 bases and J 2 bases; bases outside gene matches: 8. Germline loops: CDR1 KGHSH, CDR2 LQKENI. In DNA form, the CDR3 reads TGTGCCAGCTCACCCGCGGACAGGGCGGGACAAGAGACCCAGTACTTC. Protein product: CASSPADRAGQETQYF.

The chain links TRBV7-6 to TRBJ1-5; TRBD1 is a possible D gene (5 bases). CDR1 SGHVS and CDR2 FNYEAQ come from the germline V gene. This CDR3 contains 13 residues. V lost 3 bases to trimming and J lost 5 bases, with 8 bases between them. The CDR3 loop reads CASSLTADQPQHF. CDR3 coding DNA: TGTGCCAGCAGCTTGACAGCAGATCAGCCCCAGCATTTT.

The chain has TRBV25-1 and TRBJ1-6; a possible D gene is TRBD1 (5 bases). The germline gives CDR1 MGHDK, CDR2 SYGVNS. The CDR3 spans 17 residues. The V end lost 3 bases, the J end lost 8 bases, and 20 bases lay between the germline ends. CDR3 sequence: CASSEYDRGPGHSPLHF. The CDR3 DNA reads TGTGCCAGCAGTGAGTATGACCGGGGCCCCGGTCATTCACCCCTCCACTTT.

The chain uses TRBV28 and TRBJ1-4, with D tentatively TRBD1 (5 bases). Deletions cut 4 bases from V and 8 bases from J, with 17 bases between. The CDR3 length is 15 residues. Germline lookup yields CDR1 MDHEN and CDR2 SYDVKM. DNA of the CDR3: TGTGCCAGCAGTTCCAGTGGGGCAGCCGGAGAAAAACTGTTTTTT. Translating gives CASSSSGAAGEKLFF.

V and J are TRBV5-4 and TRBJ1-2; no clear D gene. This CDR3 is built from 12 residues. Germline CDR1 SGHNT, CDR2 YYREEE (reference sequence). V lost 2 bases to trimming and J lost 3 bases, with 5 bases between them. CDR3 sequence: CASSLGYYGYTF. As DNA, the CDR3 is TGTGCCAGCAGCTTAGGGTACTATGGCTACACCTTC.

The rearrangement joins TRBV6-5 to TRBJ2-7, with 10 bases matching TRBD1. The CDR3 contains 15 residues. The V gene's germline CDR1 is MNHEY and CDR2 SVGAGI. The junction had 11 bases not matched to a gene; V was cut back by 7 bases and J by 5 bases. The CDR3 bases are TGTGCCAGCATGCTAAACCGGGACAGGGGACACGAGCAGTACTTC. Translation: CASMLNRDRGHEQYF.

This clone appeared once. The rearrangement links TRBV7-3 to TRBJ2-2, with TRBD1 matching over 8 bases. Germline trimming cut 5 bases from V and 7 bases from J; bases unmatched to any gene: 9. The CDR3 is 15 residues long. CDR1 is SGHTA and CDR2 is FQGTGA in the germline V gene. The CDR3 sequence is CASSVGRGLSGELFF. DNA of the CDR3: TGTGCCAGCAGCGTAGGCAGGGGGCTGAGCGGGGAGCTGTTTTTT.

The genes are TRBV4-1 and TRBJ2-7, with 7 bases aligning to TRBD1. Trimming cost V 4 bases and J 0 bases; bases outside gene matches: 0. Looked up from germline, CDR1 is MGHRA and CDR2 is YSYEKL. The CDR3 totals 13 residues. In DNA form, the CDR3 reads TGCGCCAGCAGCCGACAGGGCTCCTACGAGCAGTACTTC. Encoded protein: CASSRQGSYEQYF.

V is TRBV2 and J is TRBJ2-7; D is perhaps TRBD2 (5 bases). Germline lookup yields CDR1 SNHLY and CDR2 FYNNEI. The CDR3 loop spans 13 amino acids. V was pared by 7 bases and J by 0 bases, with 10 bases between. For the CDR3, the DNA is TGTGCCAGCAAAGACTATAGCTCCTACGAGCAGTACTTC. Translated: CASKDYSSYEQYF.

The genes are TRBV6-1 and TRBJ1-4, with D possibly being TRBD1 (6 bases). V lost 4 bases and J lost 4, with 13 bases in between. This CDR3 contains 15 residues. Germline CDR1 is MNHNS and CDR2 is SASEGT. The CDR3 region is CASSVLGGINEKLFF. CDR3 coding DNA: TGTGCCAGCAGTGTCCTCGGGGGCATTAATGAAAAACTGTTTTTT.

V and J are TRBV7-9 and TRBJ1-1; unclear D gene. The V end lost 3 bases, the J end lost 9 bases, and 11 bases lay between the germline ends. The CDR3 totals 12 residues. Germline V gives CDR1 SEHNR, CDR2 FQNEAQ (reference sequence). CDR3 coding DNA: TGTGCCAGCAGCTTGGAACAGAGGAAAGCTTTCTTT. It specifies CASSLEQRKAFF. The full variable domain, with the rest looked up from reference TRBV7-9 and TRBJ1-1, is DTGVSQNPRHKITKRGQNVTFRCDPISEHNRLYWYRQTLGQGPEFLTYFQNEAQLEKSRLLSDRFSAERPKGSFSTLEIQRTEQGDSAMYLCASSLEQRKAFFGQGTRLTVV.

The rearrangement uses TRBV30 and TRBJ2-2; D unresolved. Germline V gene lookup returns CDR1 GTSNPN and CDR2 SVGIG (reference sequence). The CDR3 runs to 11 residues. V was clipped by 5 bases and J by 7 bases, with 8 bases between them. The CDR3 nucleotides read TGTGCCTGGGAAAGGATCGGGGAGCTGTTTTTT. It translates to CAWERIGELFF.

This clone came up once. Given a far larger clone just one base away, this is likely a sequencing read error. The same CDR3 also results from other DNA sequences found in this sample. This chain uses TRBV6-1 with TRBJ2-7; 8 bases align to TRBD1. In germline, CDR1 is MNHNS, CDR2 SASEGT. The trim removed 6 bases at V and 0 bases at J, leaving 4 bases unmatched. There are 14 residues in the CDR3. Here the CDR3 reads CASSRTGSSYEQYF. CDR3 bases: TGTGCCAGCAGCCGGACAGGGAGCTCCTACGAGCAGTACTTC.

This chain links TRBV5-4 with TRBJ2-3, with TRBD2 matching over 7 bases. Losses at the gene ends were 2 bases for V and 6 bases for J; bases not matched to a gene: 6. The CDR3 runs to 14 residues. Germline lookup yields CDR1 SGHNT and CDR2 YYREEE (reference sequence). CDR3 loop: CASSFASGGDTQYF. The CDR3 bases are TGTGCCAGCAGCTTTGCTAGCGGTGGTGATACGCAGTATTTT.

This sequence joins TRBV5-1 and TRBJ2-7; weak D call: TRBD2 (6 bases). The germline V and J ends were trimmed by 1 base and 3 bases, with 14 bases remaining between them. Looked up from germline, CDR1 is SGHRS and CDR2 is YFSETQ. The CDR3 has 15 amino acids. The CDR3 DNA is TGCGCCAGCAGCTTGTTGCCCGGGAGCTTCTACGAGCAGTACTTC. Its translation: CASSLLPGSFYEQYF.